This paragraph covers one T cell receptor (beta chain) sequence. Its antigen is still unknown. Per-base quality was not reported, and no clone a single base away is much larger than it. The entry originates in a study of identical twins (dated by TCRdb to 2016 to 2018). Study-wide context: TCR alpha and beta repertoires from monozygotic twins, unrelated adults of various ages and cord blood were deep-sequenced to test whether fetal clonotypes persist. To rule out contamination, replicate twin experiments were performed at different times with different library preparation protocols.

What the authors observed across the whole study: In monozygotic twins, out-of-frame TCR alpha sharing was systematically underestimated by recombination models, although the models agreed with sharing between unrelated individuals. Fewer insertions were carried by abundant cord blood beta clonotypes, a similar but weaker trend appeared in young adult naive repertoires, and no such trend appeared in memory repertoires. In beta out-of-frame sequences, excess twin sharing was weaker, because having fewer shared sequences lowered the signal-to-noise ratio. Zero-insertion analyses could be partly confounded by invariant T cells such as MAIT and iNKT, although diverse VJ usage argued against such confounding for most clonotypes. Conclusions relied on cross-sectional statistical analysis, since the same donors could not be followed over many years. Compared with coincidental sharing between unrelated individuals, out-of-frame TCR alpha sequences shared between twins showed an excess of sequences with low generation probability.

The V end loses 0 bases and the J end loses 4 bases, and a stretch of 11 bases separates them. From the germline V gene, CDR1 is SGHRS and CDR2 is YFSETQ. The CDR3 contains 14 residues, cysteine and phenylalanine counted. CDR3 DNA only is kept here, 42 bases in frame from base 1. All donors were healthy Caucasians. Three pairs of female monozygotic twins, all aged roughly 18 to 29 years, were included in the twin cohort. Positive isolation kits from Invitrogen were used to isolate the CD4+ and CD8+ T cell populations. Library method: 5' RACE. TCRdb lists the instrument as Illumina HiSeq 2000. Template switching introduced a universal primer binding site; the final cDNA contained a unique molecular identifier, enabling accurate counting of TCR cDNA molecules. First-strand cDNA for TCR alpha and beta chains was synthesized from specific primers in the conserved constant-segment region. To control for contamination, each cDNA library was double barcoded with a SMART-Mk sample barcode plus Illumina barcodes. TruSeq adapter sequences, together with Illumina sample barcodes, were added in two successive PCR steps. Sequencing of the TCR alpha and beta cDNA libraries was done on the Illumina HiSeq platform using custom primers. As for the original processing: MiGEC processed the raw reads to extract unique molecular identifiers, while MiXCR was used to determine the CDR3 positions. For each individual, recombination models were inferred using an EM algorithm with the repgenHMM and IGoR tools. Shared clonotype analysis was performed with the tcR package in R, normalizing sharing by the product of cloneset sizes. To study raw recombination without the effects of thymic and clonal selection, out-of-frame nonproductive sequences were analyzed. Clones were called with MiXCR by TCRdb after fastp trimmed the public reads at Q25, and only in-frame beta chains were retained. Every entry covers one CDR3 protein and lists the most common genes and DNA from its rows. These V and J calls derive from TCRdb rather than the authors' analysis. The sample contains 500,000 or so distinct CDR3 sequences, less than 25% of them found a single time. Together, the top ten hold under 0.95% of the sample.

The sample was also linked to a second study, of T cells expressing NK-cell markers. The second paper states: In sorted CD3+CD56+NKG2C+, CD3+CD56+NKG2C- and CD3+CD56-NKG2C+ T-cell subsets from about eight donors, TCR beta-chain repertoires were profiled. Among the eight sequenced donors, seven were HCMV-seropositive and one was HCMV-seronegative. To restrict sorting to alphabetaTCR-expressing T cells, an anti-gammadeltaTCR antibody was added in several experiments. In roughly 6 donors, the dominant CD3+CD56+NKG2C+ clonotypes ranked among the top 10 CD8+ clonotypes, making up about 1.0-7.5% of CD8+ T cells. Those dominant clonotypes were again the most abundant among CD3+CD56-NKG2C+ cells in four donors, at about 28.3-60.1%. Whether the expanded NKG2C-expressing T cell clones were specific for HCMV antigens remained unclear. Randomly selected healthy volunteers, three men and five women, were used as the eight sequenced donors. HCMV serostatus was determined by detecting HCMV-specific IgG in serum with a commercial ELISA kit. MIGEC was used to demultiplex reads and group reads by UMI, and MiTCR was used to assemble and quantify clonotypes. To exclude erroneous sequences, any TCR cDNA sequence not supported by at least two reads was discarded. The tcR package was used for downstream repertoire analysis, with clonotypes matched between fractions based on CDR3 nucleotide sequence plus V segment. VDJmatch was used to annotate antigen specificity against VDJdb, with one amino acid substitution in CDR3 permitted.

The rearranged segments are TRBV5-1 and TRBJ2-7, and the D gene may be TRBD1, 5 bases matching. Sequenced sample: CD4+ T cells sorted from blood. The clonotype comes from a woman younger than 35 in good health. The sequence in DNA is TGCGCCAGCAGCTTGGTTTCAGGGCAATACGAGCAGTACTTC. It translates to CASSLVSGQYEQYF. This CDR3, with the reference TRBV5-1 and TRBJ2-7 proteins standing in past its ends, gives the full variable domain KAGVTQTPRYLIKTRGQQVTLSCSPISGHRSVSWYQQTPGQGLQFLFEYFSETQRNKGNFPGRFSGRQFSNSRSEMNVSTLELGDSALYLCASSLVSGQYEQYFGPGTRLTVT.